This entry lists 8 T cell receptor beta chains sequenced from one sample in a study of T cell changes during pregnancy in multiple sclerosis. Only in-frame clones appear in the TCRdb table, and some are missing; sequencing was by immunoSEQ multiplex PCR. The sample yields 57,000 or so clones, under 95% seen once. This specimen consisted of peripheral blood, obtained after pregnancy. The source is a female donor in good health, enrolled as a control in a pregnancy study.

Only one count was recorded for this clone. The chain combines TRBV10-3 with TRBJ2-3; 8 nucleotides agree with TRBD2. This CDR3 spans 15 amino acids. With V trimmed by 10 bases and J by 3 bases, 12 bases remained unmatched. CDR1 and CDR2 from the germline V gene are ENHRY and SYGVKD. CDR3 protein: CATLGRAGGTDTQYF. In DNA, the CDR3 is TGTGCCACTCTAGGCCGTGCGGGAGGAACAGATACGCAGTATTTT.

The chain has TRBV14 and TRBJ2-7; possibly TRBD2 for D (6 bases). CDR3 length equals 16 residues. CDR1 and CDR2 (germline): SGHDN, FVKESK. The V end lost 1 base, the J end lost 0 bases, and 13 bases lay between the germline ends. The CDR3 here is CASSQGGTLSSYEQYF. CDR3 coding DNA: TGTGCCAGCAGCCAAGGTGGGACTTTAAGCTCCTACGAGCAGTACTTC.

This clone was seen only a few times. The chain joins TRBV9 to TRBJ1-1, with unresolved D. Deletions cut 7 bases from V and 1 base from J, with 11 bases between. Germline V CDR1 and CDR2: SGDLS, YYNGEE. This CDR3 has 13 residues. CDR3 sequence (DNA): TGTGCCAGCGGGTGGGGAGGGAACACTGAAGCTTTCTTT. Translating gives CASGWGGNTEAFF.

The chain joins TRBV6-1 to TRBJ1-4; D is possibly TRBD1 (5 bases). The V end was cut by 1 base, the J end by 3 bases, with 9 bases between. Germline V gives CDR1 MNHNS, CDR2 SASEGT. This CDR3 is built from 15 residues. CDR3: CASSEGGPANEKLFF. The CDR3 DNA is TGTGCCAGCAGTGAAGGGGGCCCGGCTAATGAAAAACTGTTTTTT.

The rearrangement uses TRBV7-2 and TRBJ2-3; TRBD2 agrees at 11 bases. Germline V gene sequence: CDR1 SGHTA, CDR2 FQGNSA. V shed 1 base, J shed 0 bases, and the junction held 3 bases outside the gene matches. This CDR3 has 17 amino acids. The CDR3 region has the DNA TGTGCCAGCAGCTTAGGACTAGCGGGGACTAGCACAGATACGCAGTATTTT. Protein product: CASSLGLAGTSTDTQYF.

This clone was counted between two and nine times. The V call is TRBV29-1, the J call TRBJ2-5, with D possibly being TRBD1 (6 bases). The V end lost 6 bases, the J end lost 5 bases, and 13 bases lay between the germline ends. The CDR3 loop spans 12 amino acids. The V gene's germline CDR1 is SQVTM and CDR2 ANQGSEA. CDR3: CSVQGLGETQYF. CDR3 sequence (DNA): TGCAGCGTACAGGGATTAGGGGAGACCCAGTACTTC.

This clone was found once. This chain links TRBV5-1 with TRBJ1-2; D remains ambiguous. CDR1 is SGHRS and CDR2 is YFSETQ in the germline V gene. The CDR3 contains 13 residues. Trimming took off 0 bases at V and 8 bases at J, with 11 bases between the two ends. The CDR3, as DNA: TGCGCCAGCAGCTTGGCCAGGAGGGCCGGCTACACCTTC. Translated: CASSLARRAGYTF.

The CDR3 loop is CASSYIAGATEAFF. The CDR3 coding sequence is TGTGCCAGCAGTTACATCGCAGGGGCGACTGAAGCTTTCTTT. The V gene is TRBV6-5, the J gene TRBJ1-1; D may be TRBD1 (6 bases). With 2 bases removed from V and 5 bases from J, the gap between germline ends came to 12 bases. This CDR3 is built from 14 residues. CDR1 and CDR2 (germline): MNHEY, SVGAGI.